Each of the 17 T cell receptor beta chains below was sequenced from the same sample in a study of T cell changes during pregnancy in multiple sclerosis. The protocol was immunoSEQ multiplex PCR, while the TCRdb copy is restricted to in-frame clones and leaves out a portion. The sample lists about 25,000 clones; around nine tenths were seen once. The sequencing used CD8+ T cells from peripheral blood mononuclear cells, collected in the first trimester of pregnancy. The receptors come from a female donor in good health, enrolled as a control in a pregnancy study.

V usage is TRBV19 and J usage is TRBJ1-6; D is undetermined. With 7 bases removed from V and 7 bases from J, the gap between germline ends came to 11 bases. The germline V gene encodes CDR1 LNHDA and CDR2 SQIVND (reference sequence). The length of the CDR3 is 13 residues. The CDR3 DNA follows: TGTGCCAGTACGGCAGGTAGAAATTCACCCCTCCACTTT. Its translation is CASTAGRNSPLHF.

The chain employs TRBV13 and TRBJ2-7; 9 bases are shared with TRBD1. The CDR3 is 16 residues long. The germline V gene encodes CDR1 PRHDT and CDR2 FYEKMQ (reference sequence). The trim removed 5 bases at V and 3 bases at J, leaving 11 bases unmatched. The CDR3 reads CASSTEGRDRVYEQYF. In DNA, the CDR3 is TGTGCCAGCAGCACCGAGGGAAGGGACAGGGTCTACGAGCAGTACTTC. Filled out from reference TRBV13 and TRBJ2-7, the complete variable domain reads AAGVIQSPRHLIKEKRETATLKCYPIPRHDTVYWYQQGPGQDPQFLISFYEKMQSDKGSIPDRFSAQQFSDYHSELNMSSLELGDSALYFCASSTEGRDRVYEQYFGPGTRLTVT.

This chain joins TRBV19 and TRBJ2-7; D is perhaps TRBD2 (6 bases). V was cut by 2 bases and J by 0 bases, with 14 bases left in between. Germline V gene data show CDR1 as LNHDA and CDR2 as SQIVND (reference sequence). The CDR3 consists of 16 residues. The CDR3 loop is CASSILPGASSYEQYF. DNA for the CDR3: TGTGCCAGTAGTATACTTCCGGGAGCGAGCTCCTACGAGCAGTACTTC.

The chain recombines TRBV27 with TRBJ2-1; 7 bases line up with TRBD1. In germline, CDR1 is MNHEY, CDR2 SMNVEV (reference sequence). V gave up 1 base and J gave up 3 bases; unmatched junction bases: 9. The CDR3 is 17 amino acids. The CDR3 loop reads CASSLYFTGANYNEQFF. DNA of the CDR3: TGTGCCAGCAGTTTATATTTTACAGGGGCGAACTACAATGAGCAGTTCTTC.

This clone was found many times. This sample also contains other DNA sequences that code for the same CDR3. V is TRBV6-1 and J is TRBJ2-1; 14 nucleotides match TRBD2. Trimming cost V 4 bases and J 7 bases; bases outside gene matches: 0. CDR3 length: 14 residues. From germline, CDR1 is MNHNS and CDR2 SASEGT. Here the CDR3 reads CASSGLAGGNEQFF. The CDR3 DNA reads TGTGCCAGCAGTGGACTAGCGGGGGGGAATGAGCAGTTCTTC.

Written as DNA, the CDR3 is TGTGCCAGCAGCTACCAGATTCCTGAAGCTTTCTTT. This translates into CASSYQIPEAFF. The rearrangement links TRBV11-2 to TRBJ1-1; D not resolved. Per germline, CDR1 SGHAT and CDR2 FQNNGV. Trimming left V 4 bases short and J 6 bases short, with 9 bases between. The CDR3 consists of 12 residues.

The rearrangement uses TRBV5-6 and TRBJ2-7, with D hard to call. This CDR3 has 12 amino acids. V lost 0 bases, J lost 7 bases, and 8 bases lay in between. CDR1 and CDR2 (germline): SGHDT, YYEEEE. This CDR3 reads CASSLDLREQYF. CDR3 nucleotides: TGTGCCAGCAGCTTGGATCTGCGGGAGCAGTACTTC.

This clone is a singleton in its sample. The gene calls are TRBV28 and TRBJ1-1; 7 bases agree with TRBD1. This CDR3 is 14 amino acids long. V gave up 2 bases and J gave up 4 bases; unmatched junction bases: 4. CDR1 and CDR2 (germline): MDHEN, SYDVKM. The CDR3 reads CASSLAGGSTEAFF. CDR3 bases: TGTGCCAGCAGTTTAGCAGGGGGGAGCACTGAAGCTTTCTTT.

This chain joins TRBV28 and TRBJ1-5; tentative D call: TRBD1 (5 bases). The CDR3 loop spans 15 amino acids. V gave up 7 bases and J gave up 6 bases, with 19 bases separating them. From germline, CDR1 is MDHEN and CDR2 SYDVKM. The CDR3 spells CASKSFWGGPQPQHF. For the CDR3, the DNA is TGTGCCAGCAAGTCGTTCTGGGGCGGCCCTCAGCCCCAGCATTTT.

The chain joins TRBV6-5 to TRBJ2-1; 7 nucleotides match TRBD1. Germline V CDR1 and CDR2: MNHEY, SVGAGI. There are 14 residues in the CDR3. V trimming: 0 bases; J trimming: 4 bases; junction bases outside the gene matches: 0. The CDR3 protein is CASSYSTGYNEQFF. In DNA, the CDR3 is TGTGCCAGCAGTTACTCGACAGGGTACAATGAGCAGTTCTTC.

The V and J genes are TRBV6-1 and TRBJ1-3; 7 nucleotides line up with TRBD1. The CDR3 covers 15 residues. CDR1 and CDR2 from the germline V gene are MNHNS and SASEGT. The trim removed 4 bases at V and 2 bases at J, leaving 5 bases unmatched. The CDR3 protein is CASSGETGTGNTIYF. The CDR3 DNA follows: TGTGCCAGCAGTGGGGAGACAGGGACTGGAAACACCATATATTTT.

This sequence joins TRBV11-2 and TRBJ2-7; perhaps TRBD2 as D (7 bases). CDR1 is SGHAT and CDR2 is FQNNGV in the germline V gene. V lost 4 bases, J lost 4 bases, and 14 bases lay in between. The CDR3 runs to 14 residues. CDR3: CASSWGGTNYEQYF. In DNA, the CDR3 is TGTGCCAGCAGCTGGGGGGGGACAAATTACGAGCAGTACTTC.

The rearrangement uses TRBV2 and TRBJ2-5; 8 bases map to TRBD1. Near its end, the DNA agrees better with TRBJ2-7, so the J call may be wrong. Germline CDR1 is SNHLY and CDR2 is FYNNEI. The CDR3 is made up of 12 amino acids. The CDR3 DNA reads TGTGCCAGCAGTGCCAGGGGGCTCGAGCAGTACTTC. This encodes CASSARGLEQYF.

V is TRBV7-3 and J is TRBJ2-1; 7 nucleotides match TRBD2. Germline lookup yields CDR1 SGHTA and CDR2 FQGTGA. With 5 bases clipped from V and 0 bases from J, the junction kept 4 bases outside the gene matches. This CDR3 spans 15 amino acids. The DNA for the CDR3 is TGTGCCAGCAGCCCTTTAGCGGGCTCCTACAATGAGCAGTTCTTC. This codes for CASSPLAGSYNEQFF.

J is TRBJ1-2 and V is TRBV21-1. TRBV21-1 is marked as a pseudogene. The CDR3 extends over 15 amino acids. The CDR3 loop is CASSKKGPGGYGYTF. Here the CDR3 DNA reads TGTGCCAGCAGCAAAAAAGGACCTGGAGGGTATGGCTACACCTTC.

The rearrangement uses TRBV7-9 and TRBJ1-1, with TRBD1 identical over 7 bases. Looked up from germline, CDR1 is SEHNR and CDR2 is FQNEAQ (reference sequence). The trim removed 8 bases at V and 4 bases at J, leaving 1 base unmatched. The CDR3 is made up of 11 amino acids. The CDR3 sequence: CASGTATEAFF. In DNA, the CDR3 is TGTGCCAGCGGGACAGCCACTGAAGCTTTCTTT.

This CDR3 reads CASAPSGTYEQYF. The CDR3 coding sequence is TGTGCCAGCGCTCCTAGCGGCACCTACGAGCAGTACTTC. This chain uses TRBV28 with TRBJ2-7; 7 bases match TRBD2. CDR3 length equals 13 residues. Trimming at V came to 8 bases and at J to 2 bases, leaving 6 bases not matched to a gene. Germline V gene data show CDR1 as MDHEN and CDR2 as SYDVKM. The complete variable domain, with remaining parts taken from reference TRBV28 and TRBJ2-7, reads DVKVTQSSRYLVKRTGEKVFLECVQDMDHENMFWYRQDPGLGLRLIYFSYDVKMKEKGDIPEGYSVSREKKERFSLILESASTNQTSMYLCASAPSGTYEQYFGPGTRLTVT.